One and the same sample provided the 26 T cell receptor beta chains below, sequenced in a study of PD-1 blockade in classical Hodgkin lymphoma. Every patient experienced relapse after autologous stem cell transplantation, and brentuximab vedotin exposure varied. The repertoire was sequenced with immunoSEQ multiplex PCR; TCRdb's copy has only in-frame clones and lacks some. The sample includes tens of thousands of clones, 80% to 90% of them seen just once. Specimen: peripheral blood mononuclear cells (PBMCs), collected before the second cycle of nivolumab. The receptors were gathered from a human donor with classical Hodgkin lymphoma.

This rearrangement joins TRBV19 to TRBJ1-5, with D perhaps TRBD1 (6 bases). The CDR3 contains 16 residues. Germline CDR1 reads LNHDA; CDR2 reads SQIVND (reference sequence). Between the trimmed V and J ends, which lost 6 bases and 1 base, there was a span of 16 bases. Written as DNA, the CDR3 is TGTGCCAGTAGGTCAACGGGGGCTTGGAGCAATCAGCCCCAGCATTTT. Protein: CASRSTGAWSNQPQHF.

The rearrangement joins TRBV7-7 to TRBJ2-7; D gene unclear. The CDR3 totals 17 residues. The V gene lost 6 bases and the J gene lost 0 bases, with 21 bases spanning the gap. CDR1 and CDR2 (germline): SSHAT, FNYEAQ (reference sequence). The CDR3 spells CASSTKRQVRSSYEQYF. The CDR3 region has the DNA TGTGCCAGCAGTACTAAAAGGCAGGTGAGGAGCTCCTACGAGCAGTACTTC.

The chain has TRBV10-3 and TRBJ2-7, with TRBD2 identical over 8 bases. This CDR3 is built from 15 residues. Germline CDR1 reads ENHRY; CDR2 reads SYGVKD. V was clipped by 4 bases and J by 3 bases; unmatched bases: 8. The CDR3 is CAISGYLREDYEQYF. The CDR3 DNA sequence: TGTGCCATCAGTGGATATCTGCGGGAGGACTACGAGCAGTACTTC.

In the case of this clone: A read error may account for a junction end that differs from germline. The chain employs TRBV7-7 and TRBJ2-2, with D possibly called TRBD1 or TRBD2 (5 bases each). The CDR3 consists of 14 residues. The germline V gene has CDR1 SSHAT and CDR2 FNYEAQ (reference sequence). The CDR3 here is CASSSLGAGGELFF. CDR3 coding DNA: TGTGCTAGCAGCTCTCTCGGGGCTGGCGGGGAGCTGTTTTTT.

The J gene is TRBJ2-2, the V gene TRBV4-1; 8 bases are shared with TRBD1. Germline assignment: CDR1 MGHRA and CDR2 YSYEKL. CDR3 length: 16 amino acids. The ends lost 3 bases at V and 5 bases at J; junction bases unmatched: 8. The CDR3 nucleotides read TGCGCCAGCAGCCATGCGGGACAGGTTGGGACCGGGGAGCTGTTTTTT. Translating gives CASSHAGQVGTGELFF.

The chain recombines TRBV10-3 with TRBJ1-1; TRBD1 agrees at 9 bases. The trim removed 8 bases at V and 0 bases at J, leaving 10 bases unmatched. The CDR3 totals 16 residues. Germline CDR1 reads ENHRY; CDR2 reads SYGVKD. The CDR3 reads CAIRRGTGFMNTEAFF. CDR3 in DNA: TGTGCCATCCGCAGGGGGACAGGGTTCATGAACACTGAAGCTTTCTTT.

This sequence joins TRBV6-1 and TRBJ1-6; D is unresolved. The CDR3 is 14 residues long. Germline loops: CDR1 MNHNS, CDR2 SASEGT. V was shortened by 3 bases and J by 5 bases, with 8 bases between the two germline ends. Here the CDR3 DNA reads TGTGCCAGCAGTGACCGGGGAAATAATTCACCCCTCCACTTT. It encodes CASSDRGNNSPLHF.

CDR3 in amino acids: CASSGNREYETQYF. The DNA of the CDR3 is TGCGCCAGCAGCGGGAACAGGGAGTACGAGACCCAGTACTTC. J is TRBJ2-5 and V is TRBV5-1, with D possibly matching TRBD1 (6 bases). The CDR3 contains 14 residues. Germline CDR1 SGHRS, CDR2 YFSETQ. The V and J ends lost 4 bases and 5 bases respectively, with 15 bases between them.

The chain recombines TRBV29-1 with TRBJ1-1, with TRBD1 as a possible D gene (5 bases). The CDR3 contains 11 residues. V lost 7 bases and J lost 3, with 9 bases in between. In germline, CDR1 is SQVTM, CDR2 ANQGSEA. CDR3 coding DNA: TGCAGCGCCCAGGGTGACACTGAAGCTTTCTTT. Translated: CSAQGDTEAFF.

The chain joins TRBV25-1 to TRBJ1-2; D not resolved. Germline V gene sequence: CDR1 MGHDK, CDR2 SYGVNS. V gave up 1 base and J gave up 5 bases, with 8 bases separating them. The CDR3 is 13 residues long. The CDR3 DNA follows: TGTGCCAGCAGTGAATTTGCCGGGTATGGCTACACCTTC. Protein product: CASSEFAGYGYTF.

The chain recombines TRBV30 with TRBJ2-3; 9 bases agree with TRBD1. This CDR3 region has 17 residues. With 3 bases clipped from V and 1 base from J, the junction kept 11 bases outside the gene matches. The germline gives CDR1 GTSNPN, CDR2 SVGIG (reference sequence). In DNA form, the CDR3 reads TGTGCCTGGAGCGTCATGGGGACAGGGTGGGGCACAGATACGCAGTATTTT. Protein sequence: CAWSVMGTGWGTDTQYF.

This clone is a singleton in its sample. The CDR3 coding sequence is TGTGCCAGCAGTTTACCACTTCCCTTCGAGCAGTACTTC. This gives the protein CASSLPLPFEQYF. This chain uses TRBV27 with TRBJ2-7; D remains unclear. Trimming pared 2 bases from V and 6 bases from J, leaving 11 bases between. Germline lookup yields CDR1 MNHEY and CDR2 SMNVEV (reference sequence). This CDR3 is built from 13 residues.

The rearrangement links TRBV28 to TRBJ1-4; D ambiguous. This CDR3 comprises 11 residues. Trimming left V 7 bases short and J 5 bases short, with 5 bases between. CDR1 is MDHEN and CDR2 is SYDVKM in the germline V gene. CDR3 nucleotide sequence: TGTGCCAGCAAACAGAATGAAAAACTGTTTTTT. Protein product: CASKQNEKLFF.

This chain connects TRBV7-6 to TRBJ2-7; D unresolved. Trimming removed 2 bases at V and 1 base at J, with 6 bases between. The CDR3 runs to 13 residues. The germline gives CDR1 SGHVS, CDR2 FNYEAQ. For the CDR3, the DNA is TGTGCCAGCAGCTTAAAGGATTCCTACGAGCAGTACTTC. Translating gives CASSLKDSYEQYF.

The chain is built from TRBV9 and TRBJ2-3, with D maybe TRBD2 (6 bases). The CDR3 is made up of 15 amino acids. Trimming stripped 0 bases from V and 1 base from J, with 9 bases between. The germline CDR1 and CDR2 sequences are SGDLS and YYNGEE. CDR3: CASSVGGAGTDTQYF. The CDR3 region has the DNA TGTGCCAGCAGCGTAGGCGGGGCAGGCACAGATACGCAGTATTTT.

The CDR3 region has the DNA TGTGCCAGCAGCTCCCGACAGGGGGCGTGGGGCACTGAAGCTTTCTTT. Amino acids: CASSSRQGAWGTEAFF. The V and J genes are TRBV5-5 and TRBJ1-1; 10 positions match TRBD1. Trimming took 3 bases from V and 4 from J; bases not matched to a gene: 9. The germline V gene has CDR1 SGHKS and CDR2 YYEKEE (reference sequence). CDR3 size: 16 residues.

V usage is TRBV6-5 and J usage is TRBJ1-1; a weak D match, TRBD1 (5 bases). The CDR3 loop spans 13 amino acids. Germline assignment: CDR1 MNHEY and CDR2 SVGAGI. With 5 bases removed from V and 3 bases from J, the gap between germline ends came to 10 bases. The CDR3 nucleotides are TGTGCCAGCAGTCTGGAAGGGGACACTGAAGCTTTCTTT. Translation: CASSLEGDTEAFF.

This chain uses TRBV27 with TRBJ2-2; D is undetermined. The germline V and J ends were trimmed by 8 bases and 7 bases, with 11 bases remaining between them. This CDR3 spans 12 amino acids. Germline-derived CDR1 and CDR2 are MNHEY and SMNVEV (reference sequence). CDR3 protein: CASCGPHGELFF. CDR3 bases: TGTGCCAGCTGCGGACCCCACGGGGAGCTGTTTTTT.

The chain uses TRBV10-3 and TRBJ1-5, with unresolved D. The CDR3 length is 18 residues. CDR1 ENHRY and CDR2 SYGVKD come from the germline V gene. Trimming pared 0 bases from V and 0 bases from J, leaving 15 bases between. The CDR3 bases are TGTGCCATCAGTGAGTCCAAGGACGGGTGGTATAGCAATCAGCCCCAGCATTTT. Translating gives CAISESKDGWYSNQPQHF.

The CDR3: CAINSKAGDTGELFF. The CDR3 bases are TGTGCCATCAACTCAAAAGCGGGAGATACCGGGGAGCTGTTTTTT. V gene TRBV10-3 combines with J gene TRBJ2-2, with TRBD2 matching over 8 bases. The V gene end was trimmed by 7 bases and the J gene end by 5 bases; junction bases not matched to a gene: 9. Germline-derived CDR1 and CDR2 are ENHRY and SYGVKD. The CDR3 is made up of 15 amino acids.

This rearrangement joins TRBV5-5 to TRBJ2-7; D might be TRBD1 or TRBD2, each matching 5 bases. The germline gives CDR1 SGHKS, CDR2 YYEKEE (reference sequence). This CDR3 comprises 16 residues. V gave up 1 base and J gave up 4 bases, with 18 bases separating them. The CDR3 DNA reads TGTGCCAGCAGCTTGACGAGAGGGGCAGGGCCGTACGAGCAGTACTTC. Its protein is CASSLTRGAGPYEQYF. Using reference TRBV5-5 and TRBJ2-7 for the parts outside the CDR3, the full variable domain is DAGVTQSPTHLIKTRGQQVTLRCSPISGHKSVSWYQQVLGQGPQFIFQYYEKEERGRGNFPDRFSARQFPNYSSELNVNALLLGDSALYLCASSLTRGAGPYEQYFGPGTRLTVT.

The rearrangement uses TRBV4-1 and TRBJ2-3, with D tentatively TRBD1 (5 bases). Trimming cost V 3 bases and J 0 bases, with 13 bases left between them. Germline-derived CDR1 and CDR2 are MGHRA and YSYEKL. This CDR3 spans 16 amino acids. The CDR3 sequence is CASSQTDIKSTDTQYF. The DNA for the CDR3 is TGCGCCAGCAGCCAGACAGACATAAAGAGCACAGATACGCAGTATTTT.

Remarks on this clone: The junction shows a germline mismatch at one end, possibly a read error. The chain is built from TRBV10-3 and TRBJ2-7; the D is unclear. The CDR3 has 13 residues. Germline V gene data show CDR1 as ENHRY and CDR2 as SYGVKD. CDR3 loop: CAISELKPGPPTF. CDR3 nucleotides: TGTGCCATCAGTGAGTTGAAACCGGGCCCTCCTACTTTC.

This chain joins TRBV5-1 and TRBJ1-1, with 8 bases matching TRBD1. Trimming took 0 bases from V and 2 from J; bases not matched to a gene: 18. This CDR3 spans 20 amino acids. In germline, CDR1 is SGHRS, CDR2 YFSETQ. CDR3 region: CASSLAIWTVAGTGNTEAFF. CDR3 coding DNA: TGCGCCAGCAGCTTGGCCATCTGGACCGTGGCCGGGACAGGAAACACTGAAGCTTTCTTT.

The V gene is TRBV28, the J gene TRBJ2-3; 11 bases are shared with TRBD1. The CDR3 is 15 amino acids. The ends lost 6 bases at V and 4 bases at J; junction bases unmatched: 6. The germline gives CDR1 MDHEN, CDR2 SYDVKM. The CDR3 is CASSPGTGGPDTQYF. CDR3 DNA: TGTGCCAGCAGCCCAGGGACAGGGGGACCAGATACGCAGTATTTT.

The chain employs TRBV7-2 and TRBJ1-1; 9 bases agree with TRBD1. The CDR3 sequence is 14 residues long. In germline, CDR1 is SGHTA, CDR2 FQGNSA. The junction had 10 bases not matched to a gene; V was cut back by 4 bases and J by 10 bases. The CDR3 loop is CASSSGTGTWGAFF. CDR3 DNA sequence: TGTGCCAGCAGCTCAGGGACAGGGACATGGGGAGCTTTCTTT. Based on the CDR3 plus reference TRBV7-2 and TRBJ1-1, the full variable domain is GAGVSQSPSNKVTEKGKDVELRCDPISGHTALYWYRQSLGQGLEFLIYFQGNSAPDKSGLPSDRFSAERTGGSVSTLTIQRTQQEDSAVYLCASSSGTGTWGAFFGQGTRLTVV.